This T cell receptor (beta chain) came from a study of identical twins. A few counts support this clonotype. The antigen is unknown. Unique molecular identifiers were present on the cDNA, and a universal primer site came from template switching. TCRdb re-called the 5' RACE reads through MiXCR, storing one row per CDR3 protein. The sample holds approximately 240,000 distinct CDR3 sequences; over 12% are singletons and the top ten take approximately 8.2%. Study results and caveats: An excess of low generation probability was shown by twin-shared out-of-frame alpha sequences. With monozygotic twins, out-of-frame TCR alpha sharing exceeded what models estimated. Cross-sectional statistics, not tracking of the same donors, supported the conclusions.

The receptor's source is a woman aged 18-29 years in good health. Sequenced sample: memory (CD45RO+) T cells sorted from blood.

The CDR3 is CASSVRTSGLSTDTQYF. The CDR3 DNA reads TGTGCCAGCAGCGTTAGGACTAGCGGACTGAGCACAGATACGCAGTATTTT. The chain carries TRBV2 and TRBJ2-3, with 10 bases that match TRBD2. Germline CDR1 reads SNHLY; CDR2 reads FYNNEI. The CDR3 totals 17 residues. With V trimmed by 6 bases and J by 0 bases, 9 bases remained unmatched.